The entry that follows covers one TCR beta chain sequence. The antigen remains undetermined. The record originates from a study of T cells expressing NK-cell markers. Findings and caveats of the study: Of CD8+ T cells, about 1.0-8% belonged to dominant NKG2C+ clonotypes in 5 to 7 donors.

Looked up from germline, CDR1 is MNHEY and CDR2 is SVGEGT. There are 13 residues in the CDR3. After re-calling the 5' RACE reads, TCRdb lists one entry per CDR3 protein, DNA absent. The listing records 300,000 or so distinct CDR3 sequences. Sequenced sample: blood T cells: a sorted CD56 or NKG2C T cell subset, CD4+ or CD8+ T cells, or bulk PBMC T cells (not recorded which). This clonotype was sampled from a woman aged 18-70 years in good health. The V call is TRBV6-2 or TRBV6-3, the J call TRBJ2-1; TCRdb reports TRBD1, a call that lacks DNA to check it against. The CDR3 spells CAIRDRSYNEQFF.